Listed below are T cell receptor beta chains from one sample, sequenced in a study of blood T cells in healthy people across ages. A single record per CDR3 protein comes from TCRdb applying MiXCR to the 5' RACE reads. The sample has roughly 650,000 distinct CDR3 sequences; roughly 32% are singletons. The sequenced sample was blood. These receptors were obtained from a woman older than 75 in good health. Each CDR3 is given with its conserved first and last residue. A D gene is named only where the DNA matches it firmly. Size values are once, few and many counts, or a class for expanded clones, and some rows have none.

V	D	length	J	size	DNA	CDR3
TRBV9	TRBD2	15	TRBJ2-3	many	TGTGCCAGCAGCCGGGAGGTAGTCCTCACAGATACGCAGTATTTT	CASSREVVLTDTQYF
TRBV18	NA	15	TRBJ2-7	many	TGTGCCAGCTCACCTCAGGGCCTTGGTTTCTACGAGCAGTACTTC	CASSPQGLGFYEQYF
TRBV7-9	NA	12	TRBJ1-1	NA	TGTGCCAGCAGCTTAGAGGGCAGGGGAGCTTTCTTT	CASSLEGRGAFF
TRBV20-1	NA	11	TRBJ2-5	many	TGCAGTGCTAGTGCGGGAGAGACCCAGTACTTC	CSASAGETQYF
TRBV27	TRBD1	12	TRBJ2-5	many	TGTGCCAGCAGTCCAATGACAGGGCGGCAGTACTTC	CASSPMTGRQYF
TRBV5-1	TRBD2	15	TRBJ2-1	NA	TGCGCCAGCAGCTTCGCTCGGGCTAGCGGCGGACTGAGGTTCTTC	CASSFARASGGLRFF
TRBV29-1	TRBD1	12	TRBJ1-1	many	TGCAGCGTTGCCAGGGGGTACACTGAAGCTTTCTTT	CSVARGYTEAFF
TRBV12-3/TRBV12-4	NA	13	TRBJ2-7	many	TGTGCCAGCATGAAGGGGGGGTCCTACGAGCAGTACTTC	CASMKGGSYEQYF
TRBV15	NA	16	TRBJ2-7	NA	TGTGCCACCAGCAGAGATCCGGGGGACAGCTCCTACGAGCAGTACTTC	CATSRDPGDSSYEQYF
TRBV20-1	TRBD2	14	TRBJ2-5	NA	TGCAGTGCTAGACGAACTAGCGCCCAGGAGACCCAGTACTTC	CSARRTSAQETQYF
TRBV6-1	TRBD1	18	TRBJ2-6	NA	TGTGCCAGCAGTGACCCCGGGACAGGGGGCTCTGGGGCCAACGTCCTGACTTTC	CASSDPGTGGSGANVLTF
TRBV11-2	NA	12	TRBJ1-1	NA	TGTGCCAGCAGCTTTTCCCGGTCTGAAGCTTTCTTT	CASSFSRSEAFF
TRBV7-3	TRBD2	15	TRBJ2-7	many	TGTGCCAGCAGCTTACGGGTAGCGGGGGGCCCCGAGCAGTACTTC	CASSLRVAGGPEQYF
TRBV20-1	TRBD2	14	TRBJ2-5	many	TGCAGTGCTAGTCCCCTAGCGGGGGAGGAGACCCAGTACTTC	CSASPLAGEETQYF
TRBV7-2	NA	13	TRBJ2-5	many	TGTGCCAGCAGCTTGTCCCAGATGGAGACCCAGTACTTC	CASSLSQMETQYF
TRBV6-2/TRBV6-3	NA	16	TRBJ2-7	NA	NA	CANSTSAAMFSYEQYF
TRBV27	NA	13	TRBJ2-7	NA	TGTGCCAGCAGTTTGGCTAGCCCTAACGAGCAGTACTTC	CASSLASPNEQYF
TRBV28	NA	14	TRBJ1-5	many	TGTGCCAGCACCCACGGGACGAACAATCAGCCCCAGCATTTT	CASTHGTNNQPQHF
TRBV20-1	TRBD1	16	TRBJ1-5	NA	TGCAGTGCTAGAGACTTGAGGACAGGGTCAGGTCAGCCCCAGCATTTT	CSARDLRTGSGQPQHF
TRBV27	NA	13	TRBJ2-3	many	TGTGCCAGCAGTTCCTGGGGCACAGATACGCAGTATTTT	CASSSWGTDTQYF
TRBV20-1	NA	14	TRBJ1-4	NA	TGCAGTGCTAGAGAAGGAGGGGTAAACGAAAAACTGTTTTTT	CSAREGGVNEKLFF
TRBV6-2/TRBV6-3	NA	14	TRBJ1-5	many	TGTGCCAGCAGCTCCAGTCCGGGTAATCAGCCCCAGCATTTT	CASSSSPGNQPQHF
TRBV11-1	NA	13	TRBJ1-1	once	TGTGCCAGCAGCCTTTGGACTACCACTGAAGCTTTCTTT	CASSLWTTTEAFF
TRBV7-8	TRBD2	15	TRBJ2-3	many	TGTGCCAGCAGCTTTACTAGCGGGGTCTCAGATACGCAGTATTTT	CASSFTSGVSDTQYF
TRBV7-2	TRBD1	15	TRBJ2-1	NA	TGTGCCAGCAGCCCAGGGACAGGGATTAAAAATGAGCAGTTCTTC	CASSPGTGIKNEQFF
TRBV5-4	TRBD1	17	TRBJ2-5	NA	TGTGCCAGCAGCTCCGGGACAGGGGGCGTAAAGTTCGAGACCCAGTACTTC	CASSSGTGGVKFETQYF
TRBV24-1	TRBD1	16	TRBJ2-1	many	TGTGCCACCAGTGACCCCGGGGGACAGGGTAGCAATGAGCAGTTCTTC	CATSDPGGQGSNEQFF
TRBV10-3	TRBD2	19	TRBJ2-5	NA	TGTGCCATCAGCGAAACCGGGAGCGGGACTAGCGGGGTCCAAGAGACCCAGTACTTC	CAISETGSGTSGVQETQYF
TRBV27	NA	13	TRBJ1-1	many	TGTGCCAGCAGCTTCAGGCCGAACACTGAAGCTTTCTTT	CASSFRPNTEAFF
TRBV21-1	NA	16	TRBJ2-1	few	TGTGCCAGCAGCAAAGATGGGCGAGTACCTTACAATGAGCAGTTCTTC	CASSKDGRVPYNEQFF
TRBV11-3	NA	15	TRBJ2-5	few	TGTGCCAGCAGTTCCGGGGCAGGGGACCAAGAGACCCAGTACTTC	CASSSGAGDQETQYF
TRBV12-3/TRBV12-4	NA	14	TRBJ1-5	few	TGTGCCAGCCTCCTTCTCGGTAGCAATCAGCCCCAGCATTTT	CASLLLGSNQPQHF
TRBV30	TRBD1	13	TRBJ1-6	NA	TGTGCCCGGACAGGGGGCTTTGGTTCACCCCTCCACTTT	CARTGGFGSPLHF
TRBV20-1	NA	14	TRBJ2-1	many	TGCAGTGCCCGGGGGTTTAACACCTACAATGAGCAGTTCTTC	CSARGFNTYNEQFF
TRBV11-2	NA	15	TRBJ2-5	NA	TGTGCCAGCAGCTTAGACCCGGGGCCACAAGAGACCCAGTACTTC	CASSLDPGPQETQYF
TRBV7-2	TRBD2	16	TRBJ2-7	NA	TGTGCCTGCAGCTCAGCGGGGGGCCTGTCATACGGTGAGCAGTACTTC	CACSSAGGLSYGEQYF
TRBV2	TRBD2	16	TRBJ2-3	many	TGTGCCAGCAGGATTAGCGGGGCAACTAGCACAGATACGCAGTATTTT	CASRISGATSTDTQYF
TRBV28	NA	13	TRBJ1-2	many	TGTGCCAGCAGTTTATTTTCAGGGACAGGCTACACCTTC	CASSLFSGTGYTF
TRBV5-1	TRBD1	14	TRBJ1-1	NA	TGCGCCAGCAGCTGGGGGACAGCCCAGACTGAAGCTTTCTTT	CASSWGTAQTEAFF
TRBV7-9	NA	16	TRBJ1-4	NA	TGTGCCAGCAGCTTAGCGTCCGGGCCAACTAATGAAAAACTGTTTTTT	CASSLASGPTNEKLFF
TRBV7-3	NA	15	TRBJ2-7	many	TGTGCCAGCAGCTTTTGGACGCCCTGGGAGAGGGAGCAGTACTTC	CASSFWTPWEREQYF
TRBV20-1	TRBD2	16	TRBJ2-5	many	TGCAGTGCTACCCCCGGGACTAGCTTTTCTCAAGAGACCCAGTACTTC	CSATPGTSFSQETQYF
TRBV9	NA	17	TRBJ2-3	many	TGTGCCAGCAGCGTAGTGGGTTCCGGGACTAGCACAGATACGCAGTATTTT	CASSVVGSGTSTDTQYF
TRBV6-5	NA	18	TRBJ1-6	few	TGTGCCAGCAGTTGGACAGCAAATGTTGGCTCCTATAATTCACCCCTCCACTTT	CASSWTANVGSYNSPLHF
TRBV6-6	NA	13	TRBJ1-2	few	TGTGCCGGGCGGGAATCAGCTAACTATGGCTACACCTTC	CAGRESANYGYTF
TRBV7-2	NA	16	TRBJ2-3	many	TGTGCCAGCAGCCTTCGGCGGGGCTCGAGTGGGGATACGCAGTATTTT	CASSLRRGSSGDTQYF
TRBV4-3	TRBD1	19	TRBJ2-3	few	TGCGCCAGCAGCCAAGAATGGGGACAGGGTCTTCCCTGGGCAGATGCGCAGTATTTT	CASSQEWGQGLPWADAQYF
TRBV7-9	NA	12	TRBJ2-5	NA	TGTGCCAGCAGCCTAAGTATGGAGACCCAGTACTTC	CASSLSMETQYF
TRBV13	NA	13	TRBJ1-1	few	TGTGCCAGCAACGACAGGATCTCTCCTGAAGCTTTCTTT	CASNDRISPEAFF
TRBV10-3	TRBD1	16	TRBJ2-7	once	TGTGCCATCAGTGACCCCGGGACAGGGAACGGTTACGAGCAGTACTTC	CAISDPGTGNGYEQYF
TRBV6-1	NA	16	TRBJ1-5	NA	TGTGCCAGCGAGGGTAGAGGCACGTTTCGGGGGCTGCCCCAGCATTTT	CASEGRGTFRGLPQHF
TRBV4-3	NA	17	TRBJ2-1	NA	TGCGCCAGCAGCCCCACGAGAAGCAGTCTCTCCTACAATGAGCAGTTCTTC	CASSPTRSSLSYNEQFF
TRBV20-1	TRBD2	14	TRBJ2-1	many	TGCAGTGCTCTGACTAGCGGGGGGGCCCCTGAGCAGTTCTTC	CSALTSGGAPEQFF
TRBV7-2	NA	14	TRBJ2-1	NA	TGTGCCAGCAGCCGAGTGGGTACCTACAATGAGCAGTTCTTC	CASSRVGTYNEQFF
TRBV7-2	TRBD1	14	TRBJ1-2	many	TGTGCCAGCAGCGAGGAACAGGGGGAATATGGCTACACCTTC	CASSEEQGEYGYTF
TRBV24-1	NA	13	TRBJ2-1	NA	TGTGCCACCAGTGATTCCCCTAACAATGAGCAGTTCTTC	CATSDSPNNEQFF
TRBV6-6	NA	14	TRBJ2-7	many	TGTGCCAGCACCCTGACAGGCGCAACCTACGAGCAGTACTTC	CASTLTGATYEQYF
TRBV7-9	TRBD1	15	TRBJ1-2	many	TGTGCCAGCAGCCGACAGGGGGCGCGGGTCTATGGCTACACCTTC	CASSRQGARVYGYTF
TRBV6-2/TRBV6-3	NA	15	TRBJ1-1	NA	TGTGCCAGCAGAAAACTGGCCCTAGGGAACACTGAAGCTTTCTTT	CASRKLALGNTEAFF
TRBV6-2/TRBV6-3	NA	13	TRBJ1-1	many	TGTGCCAGCAGGATGGCAGAGAACACTGAAGCTTTCTTT	CASRMAENTEAFF